This TCR beta chain was documented in a study of cytomegalovirus exposure and HLA in healthy donors. Study at large: Within an early data release were around 87 million unique TCRs drawn from HLA-typed donors.

A multiplex PCR was run with 60 Vbeta primers and 13 Jbeta primers. Per the authors' pipeline: Around 83 million unique TCR beta chains, roughly 12 million shared, were counted in a later analysis. Assay: immunoSEQ multiplex PCR; the TCRdb copy retains only in-frame clones and omits some. V and J calls plus clone size are reproduced from that table; the DNA served to infer D and trimming. The sample carries 100,000 to 150,000 clones, around four fifths recorded once. A note on this clone: The antigen remains undetermined.

Study conclusions and caveats: The authors later linked a missense DCLRE1C variant to TCR beta V- and J-gene trimming.

What was sequenced was PBMCs. The source is a young man in good health and CMV-seronegative.

CDR3 coding DNA: TGTGCCAGCAGCTCCGGGGACAGGGGGAGAGAAAAACTGTTTTTT. Its translation: CASSSGDRGREKLFF. The V and J genes are TRBV5-4 and TRBJ1-4, with 11 nucleotides matching TRBD1. Germline CDR1 and CDR2: SGHNT and YYREEE (reference sequence). The CDR3 spans 15 residues. J was trimmed by 8 bases and V by 3 bases; bases with no gene match: 6.